This is a list of T cell receptor beta chains from one sample in a study of T cells of healthy individuals. MiXCR was run by TCRdb on the 5' RACE reads, yielding one entry per CDR3 protein. The sample records tens of thousands of distinct CDR3 sequences, roughly 15% being singletons. These receptors were taken from a human donor in good health. Each CDR3 is given with its conserved first and last residue. D genes are given only for firm matches. Some rows mark clone size as missing; the rest say once, few, many or name a class of expanded clone.

j_gene: TRBJ2-5; abundance: NA; d_gene: TRBD2; v_gene: TRBV7-9; CDR3aa: CASSPGRHAGTSGRVGETQYF; CDR3nt: TGTGCCAGCAGCCCCGGGCGCCACGCCGGGACTAGCGGGAGGGTTGGAGAGACCCAGTACTTC
j_gene: TRBJ1-5; abundance: few; d_gene: NA; v_gene: TRBV7-2; CDR3aa: CASGGDSNQPQHF; CDR3nt: TGTGCCAGCGGGGGTGATAGCAATCAGCCCCAGCATTTT
j_gene: TRBJ2-2; abundance: few; d_gene: NA; v_gene: TRBV3-1; CDR3aa: CASRPGQSNTGELFF; CDR3nt: TGTGCCAGCAGGCCAGGCCAATCGAACACCGGGGAGCTGTTTTTT
j_gene: TRBJ2-2; abundance: NA; d_gene: TRBD1; v_gene: TRBV11-3; CDR3aa: CASSSDRATNTGELFF; CDR3nt: TGTGCCAGCAGTTCGGACAGGGCAACGAACACCGGGGAGCTGTTTTTT
j_gene: TRBJ2-7; abundance: NA; d_gene: NA; v_gene: TRBV5-5; CDR3aa: CASSLIDGYEQYF; CDR3nt: TGTGCCAGCAGCTTGATTGATGGTTACGAGCAGTACTTC
j_gene: TRBJ2-3; abundance: many; d_gene: NA; v_gene: TRBV29-1; CDR3aa: CSVSTDTQYF; CDR3nt: TGCAGCGTTAGCACAGATACGCAGTATTTT
j_gene: TRBJ1-4; abundance: many; d_gene: NA; v_gene: TRBV3-1; CDR3aa: CASSLSQQGEKLFF; CDR3nt: TGTGCCAGCAGCCTTTCCCAACAGGGAGAAAAACTGTTTTTT
j_gene: TRBJ2-3; abundance: NA; d_gene: NA; v_gene: TRBV5-6; CDR3aa: CASGRRDTQYF; CDR3nt: TGTGCCAGTGGACGGCGCGATACGCAGTATTTT
j_gene: TRBJ1-2; abundance: NA; d_gene: NA; v_gene: TRBV7-8; CDR3aa: CASSLEGTYGYTF; CDR3nt: TGTGCCAGCAGCTTAGAGGGGACCTATGGCTACACCTTC
j_gene: TRBJ1-1; abundance: many; d_gene: NA; v_gene: TRBV19; CDR3aa: CASSMDWYTEAFF; CDR3nt: TGTGCCAGTAGTATGGATTGGTACACTGAAGCTTTCTTT
j_gene: TRBJ2-7; abundance: NA; d_gene: TRBD1; v_gene: TRBV7-2; CDR3aa: CASTRQGSYEQYF; CDR3nt: TGTGCCAGCACCCGACAGGGCTCCTACGAGCAGTACTTC
j_gene: TRBJ2-5; abundance: NA; d_gene: TRBD1; v_gene: TRBV2; CDR3aa: CASRSTGADGAQYF; CDR3nt: TGTGCCAGCAGGAGTACAGGGGCGGACGGGGCCCAGTACTTC
j_gene: TRBJ2-2; abundance: few; d_gene: TRBD2; v_gene: TRBV3-1; CDR3aa: CASSHRGRARELFF; CDR3nt: TGTGCCAGCAGCCATCGCGGGAGGGCCAGGGAGCTGTTTTTT
j_gene: TRBJ2-1; abundance: many; d_gene: NA; v_gene: TRBV7-2; CDR3aa: CASSLDLSLSEQFF; CDR3nt: TGTGCCAGCAGCTTAGATCTCTCCCTGAGTGAGCAGTTCTTC
j_gene: TRBJ2-7; abundance: few; d_gene: NA; v_gene: TRBV7-8; CDR3aa: CASSPRVGEQYF; CDR3nt: TGTGCCAGCAGCCCCAGGGTGGGCGAGCAGTACTTC
j_gene: TRBJ2-3; abundance: many; d_gene: NA; v_gene: TRBV5-4; CDR3aa: CASSALSTDTQYF; CDR3nt: TGTGCCAGCAGCGCCCTTAGCACAGATACGCAGTATTTT
j_gene: TRBJ2-1; abundance: NA; d_gene: TRBD2; v_gene: TRBV10-3; CDR3aa: CAISWSGAYNEQFF; CDR3nt: TGTGCCATCTCTTGGAGCGGGGCTTACAATGAGCAGTTCTTC
j_gene: TRBJ1-1; abundance: many; d_gene: NA; v_gene: TRBV18; CDR3aa: CASSQNEGMVGTEAFF; CDR3nt: TGTGCCAGCTCCCAAAACGAGGGGATGGTCGGGACTGAAGCTTTCTTT
j_gene: TRBJ1-4; abundance: many; d_gene: TRBD1; v_gene: TRBV15; CDR3aa: CATADRKIRGFMGTNEKLFF; CDR3nt: TGTGCCACGGCAGACAGAAAGATCAGGGGGTTCATGGGAACTAATGAAAAACTGTTTTTT
j_gene: TRBJ2-2; abundance: few; d_gene: NA; v_gene: TRBV4-3; CDR3aa: CASSQVPSNTGELFF; CDR3nt: TGCGCCAGCAGCCAAGTTCCCTCGAACACCGGGGAGCTGTTTTTT
j_gene: TRBJ1-3; abundance: many; d_gene: NA; v_gene: TRBV7-8; CDR3aa: CASTRKGNTIYF; CDR3nt: TGTGCCAGCACCCGAAAGGGAAACACCATATATTTT
j_gene: TRBJ2-5; abundance: NA; d_gene: TRBD1; v_gene: TRBV12-3/TRBV12-4; CDR3aa: CASRPGQGLETQYF; CDR3nt: TGTGCCAGCAGACCGGGACAGGGGCTGGAGACCCAGTACTTC
j_gene: TRBJ2-7; abundance: many; d_gene: TRBD1; v_gene: TRBV15; CDR3aa: CATSRDLTGGYEQYF; CDR3nt: TGTGCCACCAGCAGAGATCTAACAGGGGGGTACGAGCAGTACTTC
j_gene: TRBJ2-5; abundance: NA; d_gene: TRBD1; v_gene: TRBV20-1; CDR3aa: CSARGQGRWGETQYF; CDR3nt: TGCAGTGCTAGAGGACAGGGAAGATGGGGAGAGACCCAGTACTTC
j_gene: TRBJ1-5; abundance: NA; d_gene: NA; v_gene: TRBV18; CDR3aa: CASSPPGGSSNQPQHF; CDR3nt: TGTGCCAGCTCACCACCGGGGGGTTCGAGCAATCAGCCCCAGCATTTT
j_gene: TRBJ2-1; abundance: NA; d_gene: NA; v_gene: TRBV6-1; CDR3aa: CASSGRTPREFF; CDR3nt: TGTGCCAGCAGTGGTAGGACTCCAAGGGAGTTCTTC
j_gene: TRBJ2-2; abundance: many; d_gene: NA; v_gene: TRBV7-8; CDR3aa: CASSLIVAAANTGELFF; CDR3nt: TGTGCCAGCAGCTTAATCGTCGCAGCTGCGAACACCGGGGAGCTGTTTTTT
j_gene: TRBJ1-1; abundance: NA; d_gene: NA; v_gene: TRBV29-1; CDR3aa: CSSLEGGNTEAFF; CDR3nt: TGCAGCTCCCTTGAGGGCGGGAACACTGAAGCTTTCTTT
j_gene: TRBJ2-3; abundance: few; d_gene: NA; v_gene: TRBV4-3; CDR3aa: CASSQDQAGYSTDTQYF; CDR3nt: TGCGCCAGCAGCCAAGATCAGGCGGGGTATAGCACAGATACGCAGTATTTT
j_gene: TRBJ2-7; abundance: many; d_gene: NA; v_gene: TRBV12-5; CDR3aa: CASGLVGRGEQYF; CDR3nt: TGTGCTAGTGGTTTGGTGGGTCGGGGCGAGCAGTACTTC
j_gene: TRBJ1-5; abundance: many; d_gene: NA; v_gene: TRBV10-3; CDR3aa: CAISTVGGSGNQPQHF; CDR3nt: TGTGCCATCAGTACAGTAGGGGGGTCCGGCAATCAGCCCCAGCATTTT
j_gene: TRBJ2-1; abundance: NA; d_gene: TRBD2; v_gene: TRBV5-4; CDR3aa: CASSGLTSGRGNEQFF; CDR3nt: TGTGCCAGCAGCGGACTGACTAGCGGGAGGGGCAATGAGCAGTTCTTC
j_gene: TRBJ2-2; abundance: NA; d_gene: NA; v_gene: TRBV29-1; CDR3aa: CSVYQGNTGELFF; CDR3nt: TGCAGCGTTTACCAGGGGAACACCGGGGAGCTGTTTTTT
j_gene: TRBJ1-5; abundance: many; d_gene: NA; v_gene: TRBV7-9; CDR3aa: CASSRQDGDFSNQPQHF; CDR3nt: TGTGCCAGCAGCCGACAGGACGGGGATTTTAGCAATCAGCCCCAGCATTTT
j_gene: TRBJ2-3; abundance: few; d_gene: TRBD2; v_gene: TRBV2; CDR3aa: CASSLGRGADTQYF; CDR3nt: TGTGCCAGCAGTCTCGGGAGGGGGGCAGATACGCAGTATTTT
j_gene: TRBJ2-7; abundance: many; d_gene: TRBD1; v_gene: TRBV20-1; CDR3aa: CSAFHRGDSYEQYF; CDR3nt: TGCAGTGCTTTCCACAGGGGCGACTCCTACGAGCAGTACTTC
j_gene: TRBJ2-3; abundance: NA; d_gene: TRBD1; v_gene: TRBV6-2/TRBV6-3; CDR3aa: CASSPQGAAQRDTQYF; CDR3nt: TGTGCCAGCAGTCCTCAGGGGGCGGCTCAGCGAGATACGCAGTATTTT
j_gene: TRBJ2-1; abundance: NA; d_gene: NA; v_gene: TRBV20-1; CDR3aa: CSAGDPRDEQFF; CDR3nt: TGCAGTGCTGGGGACCCTCGGGATGAGCAGTTCTTC
j_gene: TRBJ1-1; abundance: NA; d_gene: NA; v_gene: TRBV5-1; CDR3aa: CASATARSNTEAFF; CDR3nt: TGCGCCAGCGCAACCGCTCGTTCGAACACTGAAGCTTTCTTT
j_gene: TRBJ1-3; abundance: NA; d_gene: NA; v_gene: TRBV7-2; CDR3aa: CASSRGTGNTIYF; CDR3nt: TGTGCCAGCAGCAGGGGAACTGGAAACACCATATATTTT
j_gene: TRBJ2-6; abundance: few; d_gene: TRBD2; v_gene: TRBV28; CDR3aa: CASRLGGRGANVLTF; CDR3nt: TGTGCCAGCAGGTTGGGCGGGAGGGGGGCCAACGTCCTGACTTTC
j_gene: TRBJ2-3; abundance: NA; d_gene: NA; v_gene: TRBV12-3/TRBV12-4; CDR3aa: CASSSMATQYF; CDR3nt: TGTGCCAGCAGTTCAATGGCTACGCAGTATTTT
j_gene: TRBJ2-5; abundance: NA; d_gene: TRBD1; v_gene: TRBV6-2/TRBV6-3; CDR3aa: CASSYQGAAETQYF; CDR3nt: TGTGCCAGCAGTTACCAGGGGGCGGCGGAGACCCAGTACTTC
j_gene: TRBJ2-1; abundance: many; d_gene: NA; v_gene: TRBV20-1; CDR3aa: CSARGGDPNNEQFF; CDR3nt: TGCAGTGCTAGAGGGGGGGACCCGAACAATGAGCAGTTCTTC
j_gene: TRBJ1-2; abundance: few; d_gene: NA; v_gene: TRBV2; CDR3aa: CASSEVGGYTF; CDR3nt: TGTGCCAGCAGTGAAGTAGGTGGCTACACCTTC
j_gene: TRBJ2-7; abundance: few; d_gene: NA; v_gene: TRBV5-6; CDR3aa: CASSQQRYEQYF; CDR3nt: TGTGCCAGCAGCCAACAGCGCTACGAGCAGTACTTC
j_gene: TRBJ1-4; abundance: NA; d_gene: NA; v_gene: TRBV9; CDR3aa: CASSDSYRVGQEKLFF; CDR3nt: TGTGCCAGCAGCGATAGTTACAGGGTCGGTCAGGAAAAACTGTTTTTT
j_gene: TRBJ1-2; abundance: few; d_gene: NA; v_gene: TRBV15; CDR3aa: CATSQSGRDGYTF; CDR3nt: TGTGCCACCAGCCAGAGCGGTAGGGATGGCTACACCTTC
j_gene: TRBJ2-7; abundance: many; d_gene: NA; v_gene: TRBV20-1; CDR3aa: CSARRLYEQYF; CDR3nt: TGCAGTGCTAGAAGGCTCTACGAGCAGTACTTC
j_gene: TRBJ1-3; abundance: many; d_gene: NA; v_gene: TRBV7-9; CDR3aa: CASIPRGGSARGTGNTIYF; CDR3nt: TGTGCCAGCATCCCTCGTGGGGGGAGCGCCCGAGGGACTGGAAACACCATATATTTT
j_gene: TRBJ1-1; abundance: few; d_gene: NA; v_gene: TRBV20-1; CDR3aa: CSARERGWGTEAFF; CDR3nt: TGCAGTGCTAGAGAGAGAGGGTGGGGCACTGAAGCTTTCTTT
j_gene: TRBJ1-4; abundance: few; d_gene: NA; v_gene: TRBV7-8; CDR3aa: CASTPGGPNEKLFF; CDR3nt: TGTGCCAGCACCCCGGGGGGACCTAATGAAAAACTGTTTTTT
j_gene: TRBJ2-3; abundance: NA; d_gene: NA; v_gene: TRBV12-5; CDR3aa: CASGFLTGGPDTQYF; CDR3nt: TGTGCTAGTGGCTTCCTGACGGGCGGCCCAGATACGCAGTATTTT
j_gene: TRBJ2-1; abundance: many; d_gene: NA; v_gene: TRBV7-3; CDR3aa: CASSLSRVWGNEQFF; CDR3nt: TGTGCCAGCAGCTTAAGCAGGGTATGGGGGAATGAGCAGTTCTTC
j_gene: TRBJ2-3; abundance: NA; d_gene: NA; v_gene: TRBV20-1; CDR3aa: CSARDDQGYTDTQYF; CDR3nt: TGCAGTGCTAGAGATGATCAGGGATACACAGATACGCAGTATTTT